A selection of T cell receptor beta chains follows, all from one sample in a study of Tregs in tolerant kidney transplant recipients. The protocol was immunoSEQ multiplex PCR, while the TCRdb copy is restricted to in-frame clones and leaves out a portion. The sample carries around 120,000 clones, roughly 92% recorded once. What was sequenced was CD4+ T cells from blood. The receptors originated from a human donor in good health. CDR3s include the opening cysteine and the closing phenylalanine or tryptophan. A D gene is named only where the DNA matches it firmly. The size field is filled for only some rows; it gives once, few, many or a size class.

-	-	TRBJ2-5	TRBV19	TGTGCCAGTACCGCCTCATCTGGGGAGACCCAGTACTTC	CASTASSGETQYF
-	once	TRBJ1-2	TRBV21-1	TGTGCCAGCAGCAGAGGGGAGCGCGGCTACACCTTC	CASSRGERGYTF
-	-	TRBJ2-2	TRBV7-2	TGTGCCAGCAGTCCAACCGGTGCGAACACCGGGGAGCTGTTTTTT	CASSPTGANTGELFF
-	-	TRBJ2-7	TRBV7-9	TGTGCCAGCAGCTTACAGTTCGACGAGCAGTACTTC	CASSLQFDEQYF
TRBD2	-	TRBJ2-7	TRBV5-1	TGCGCCAGCAGCTTGGGTGCGGGAGGGCCCTCAGGCGAGCAGTACTTC	CASSLGAGGPSGEQYF
TRBD2	-	TRBJ2-3	TRBV5-4	TGTGCCAGCAGCTTGGGAGCGGGAGTCAGCACAGATACGCAGTATTTT	CASSLGAGVSTDTQYF
TRBD1	-	TRBJ2-7	TRBV29-1	TGCAGCGTTGAACGGACAGGGGTGGACGAGCAGTACTTC	CSVERTGVDEQYF
-	-	TRBJ1-2	TRBV30	TGTGCCTGGAGTGTACCTCCAGGGGTCTATGGCTACACCTTC	CAWSVPPGVYGYTF
-	-	TRBJ2-5	TRBV2	TGTGCCAGCAGTGATAAGACCCAGTACTTC	CASSDKTQYF
-	-	TRBJ1-3	TRBV19	TGTGCCAGTAGTTCCTCAGGAGTTCTCTCTGGAAACACCATATATTTT	CASSSSGVLSGNTIYF
-	-	TRBJ1-4	TRBV2	TGTGCCAGCAGTGAAAGAGTCGGGGGCCGCGGGGAAAAACTGTTTTTT	CASSERVGGRGEKLFF
-	-	TRBJ2-5	TRBV7-9	TGTGCCAGCAGCTATAACGACGGTGGGACCCAGTACTTC	CASSYNDGGTQYF
TRBD1	-	TRBJ1-1	TRBV19	TGTGCCAGTAGTATCTCCGGGACAGGCCGCCCGAACACTGAAGCTTTCTTT	CASSISGTGRPNTEAFF
TRBD2	-	TRBJ2-3	TRBV19	TGTGCCAGACTACCGGGACTAGCCCCAGATACGCAGTATTTT	CARLPGLAPDTQYF
-	-	TRBJ2-2	TRBV19	TGTGCCAGTAGACCGGGACAAACCGTCGGGGAGCTGTTTTTT	CASRPGQTVGELFF
TRBD2	-	TRBJ2-1	TRBV7-6	TGTGCCAGCAGCTCCCAACTAGCGGGGTACTCCTACAATGAGCAGTTCTTC	CASSSQLAGYSYNEQFF
-	-	TRBJ2-3	TRBV5-1	TGCGCCAGCAGCTCGAGGCCAGCAACAGATACGCAGTATTTT	CASSSRPATDTQYF
TRBD2	-	TRBJ2-2	TRBV11-3	TGTGCCAGCAGCTTAGAAGCGGGGATAGACACCGGGGAGCTGTTTTTT	CASSLEAGIDTGELFF
-	-	TRBJ2-7	TRBV5-1	TGCGCCAGCAGCCCCTCTATAGCGGCCCACTCCTACGAGCAGTACTTC	CASSPSIAAHSYEQYF
TRBD1	-	TRBJ1-2	TRBV5-1	TGCGCCAGCAAGTGGGTGGACAGGGCCTATGGCTACACCTTC	CASKWVDRAYGYTF
-	-	TRBJ1-2	TRBV29-1	TGCAGCGCCAGGGGCGGTTCTAACTATGGCTACACCTTC	CSARGGSNYGYTF
TRBD1	-	TRBJ1-2	TRBV19	TGTGCCAGTGAGCCCCAGGGGGCCATTACTAGTTTTAATGGCTACACCTTC	CASEPQGAITSFNGYTF
-	-	TRBJ2-3	TRBV9	TGTGCCAGCAGCGTCGGGTCAGATACGCAGTATTTT	CASSVGSDTQYF
-	-	TRBJ1-4	TRBV5-5	TGTGCCAGCAGCAGGGACCTCCTGCGGGAAAAACTGTTTTTT	CASSRDLLREKLFF